A selection of T cell receptor beta chains follows, all from one sample in a study of CD8+ T cells in alopecia areata. The repertoire was sequenced with immunoSEQ multiplex PCR; TCRdb's copy has only in-frame clones and lacks some. Of 90,000 to 100,000 clones listed, about 40% were seen once; the top ten hold about 1.5%. Sequenced material: CD4+ T cells sorted from blood. These receptor sequences come from a human donor with alopecia areata. Both conserved end residues are part of each CDR3. D genes are given only for firm matches. Only part of the rows carry a size: once, few, many, or a class if the clone is expanded.

clone size,V gene,CDR3 length,J gene,D gene,CDR3 protein,CDR3 DNA
few,TRBV29-1,15,TRBJ2-7,TRBD1,CSVEDQGTGNYEQYF,TGCAGCGTTGAAGATCAGGGGACAGGGAACTACGAGCAGTACTTC
few,TRBV4-3,16,TRBJ2-7,NA,CASSQARTGGPYEQYF,TGCGCCAGCAGCCAAGCACGCACCGGGGGGCCCTACGAGCAGTACTTC
few,TRBV29-1,13,TRBJ2-1,NA,CSVTDPYKNEQFF,TGCAGCGTCACCGACCCCTATAAGAATGAGCAGTTCTTC
NA,TRBV9,15,TRBJ2-7,TRBD2,CASSPSGGRVYEQYF,TGTGCCAGCAGCCCTAGCGGGGGCCGCGTCTACGAGCAGTACTTC
NA,TRBV6-1,15,TRBJ1-2,TRBD1,CASSDGQGAVQGYTF,TGTGCCAGCAGTGACGGACAGGGGGCTGTTCAAGGCTACACCTTC
once,TRBV5-1,13,TRBJ1-6,NA,CASSLGQDSPLHF,TGCGCCAGCAGCTTGGGACAGGATTCACCCCTCCACTTT
NA,TRBV6-5,15,TRBJ2-3,TRBD2,CASTDSGSGTDTQYF,TGTGCCAGCACCGATAGCGGGAGTGGCACAGATACGCAGTATTTT
NA,TRBV7-9,14,TRBJ2-3,TRBD2,CASSRSGNTDTQYF,TGTGCCAGCAGCAGGAGCGGGAATACAGATACGCAGTATTTT
NA,TRBV4-2,20,TRBJ2-2,TRBD2,CASSQDLRTSGGSIGGELFF,TGTGCCAGCAGCCAAGATCTTAGGACTAGCGGGGGGTCCATCGGCGGGGAGCTGTTTTTT
few,TRBV19,12,TRBJ2-5,NA,CASSIGKETQYF,TGTGCCAGTAGTATAGGGAAAGAGACCCAGTACTTC
few,TRBV19,12,TRBJ2-1,NA,CASSIVINEQFF,TGTGCCAGTAGTATAGTCATAAATGAGCAGTTCTTC
NA,TRBV7-2,14,TRBJ2-2,NA,CASSLATNTGELFF,TGTGCCAGCAGCTTAGCCACAAACACCGGGGAGCTGTTTTTT
few,TRBV6-5,14,TRBJ2-5,NA,CASSTFRGRETQYF,TGTGCCAGCAGTACCTTTCGGGGGAGAGAGACCCAGTACTTC
NA,TRBV30,17,TRBJ2-1,TRBD2,CAWSNIAGGFSYNEQFF,TGTGCCTGGAGTAATATAGCGGGAGGCTTCTCCTACAATGAGCAGTTCTTC
NA,TRBV2,15,TRBJ2-2,TRBD2,CASRTTSGRPGELFF,TGTGCCAGCAGGACTACTAGCGGGAGACCCGGGGAGCTGTTTTTT
NA,TRBV5-1,16,TRBJ2-3,NA,CASSLARGTDTDTQYF,TGCGCCAGCAGCTTGGCCAGGGGGACTGACACAGATACGCAGTATTTT
once,TRBV9,14,TRBJ1-6,NA,CASSVEGSNSPLHF,TGTGCCAGCAGCGTAGAGGGTTCGAATTCACCCCTCCACTTT
few,TRBV29-1,14,TRBJ2-5,TRBD1,CSVADRAHQETQYF,TGCAGCGTTGCGGACAGGGCTCACCAAGAGACCCAGTACTTC
few,TRBV5-1,14,TRBJ2-1,TRBD2,CASTASGGYNEQFF,TGCGCCAGCACCGCTAGCGGGGGGTACAATGAGCAGTTCTTC
once,TRBV5-6,14,TRBJ2-7,NA,CASSFRASSYEQYF,TGTGCCAGCAGCTTCAGAGCAAGCTCCTACGAGCAGTACTTC
NA,TRBV27,15,TRBJ1-5,TRBD1,CASSPGTASNQPQHF,TGTGCCAGCAGCCCCGGGACAGCTAGCAATCAGCCCCAGCATTTT
NA,TRBV4-1,16,TRBJ2-5,NA,CASSPTPPGVQETQYF,TGCGCCAGCAGCCCGACGCCCCCAGGGGTTCAAGAGACCCAGTACTTC
NA,TRBV9,15,TRBJ2-1,TRBD2,CASSDIAGGYNEQFF,TGTGCCAGCAGCGACATAGCGGGGGGGTACAATGAGCAGTTCTTC
NA,TRBV7-6,13,TRBJ2-3,NA,CASSLQAVDTQYF,TGTGCCAGCAGTTTACAAGCGGTAGATACGCAGTATTTT
NA,TRBV30,13,TRBJ1-3,NA,CAWSYSSGNTIYF,TGTGCCTGGAGTTACAGCTCTGGAAACACCATATATTTT
NA,TRBV6-5,13,TRBJ2-7,NA,CASSSAVTYEQYF,TGTGCCAGCAGTTCTGCGGTCACCTACGAGCAGTACTTC
NA,TRBV9,18,TRBJ2-6,TRBD2,CASSVAPSGSSGANVLTF,TGTGCCAGCAGCGTAGCTCCTAGCGGGAGCTCTGGGGCCAACGTCCTGACTTTC
few,TRBV4-3,15,TRBJ2-3,NA,CASSQAQTMTDTQYF,TGCGCCAGCAGCCAAGCCCAGACTATGACAGATACGCAGTATTTT
NA,TRBV5-1,13,TRBJ1-5,NA,CASSLGGDQPQHF,TGCGCCAGCAGCTTGGGGGGGGACCAGCCCCAGCATTTT
NA,TRBV9,14,TRBJ1-2,TRBD1,CASSPLGTGHGYTF,TGTGCCAGCAGCCCCCTTGGGACAGGGCATGGCTACACCTTC
NA,TRBV4-3,16,TRBJ2-7,NA,CASSLSWVGGSYEQYF,TGCGCCAGCAGCCTTTCTTGGGTCGGCGGCTCCTACGAGCAGTACTTC
NA,TRBV20-1,11,TRBJ2-1,NA,CSAHRDPEQFF,TGCAGTGCTCACAGGGATCCTGAGCAGTTCTTC
NA,TRBV7-9,14,TRBJ1-3,NA,CASSPMLGGNTIYF,TGTGCCAGCAGCCCGATGTTAGGTGGAAACACCATATATTTT
NA,TRBV14,13,TRBJ1-1,NA,CASSQDLSGKAFF,TGTGCCAGCAGCCAAGATCTCTCGGGAAAAGCTTTCTTT
NA,TRBV14,13,TRBJ2-2,NA,CASSQDFAGELFF,TGTGCCAGCAGCCAAGACTTTGCCGGGGAGCTGTTTTTT
once,TRBV29-1,11,TRBJ1-1,NA,CSSSLGTEAFF,TGCAGCTCAAGTTTGGGCACTGAAGCTTTCTTT
NA,TRBV5-1,15,TRBJ2-1,TRBD2,CASSFARAGGHEQFF,TGCGCCAGCAGCTTCGCAAGGGCGGGAGGACATGAGCAGTTCTTC
few,TRBV4-1,15,TRBJ1-1,TRBD1,CASSQGLDRGTEAFF,TGCGCCAGCAGCCAAGGACTTGACAGGGGCACTGAAGCTTTCTTT
NA,TRBV25-1,15,TRBJ1-2,NA,CASSETGRRNYGYTF,TGTGCCAGCAGTGAGACAGGACGACGTAACTATGGCTACACCTTC
NA,TRBV5-1,14,TRBJ1-5,NA,CASSFDGFNQPQHF,TGCGCCAGCAGCTTCGACGGATTCAATCAGCCCCAGCATTTT
NA,TRBV2,12,TRBJ1-6,NA,CASRRTASPLHF,TGTGCCAGCCGACGGACTGCTTCACCCCTCCACTTT